These T cell receptor beta chains were read from a single sample in a study of cytomegalovirus exposure and HLA in healthy donors. Generated by immunoSEQ multiplex PCR, the TCRdb table keeps only in-frame clones and is missing some. This sample has about 120,000 clones, with under 90% found just once. The sequenced sample consisted of PBMCs. The origin of the receptors is a woman under 40 in good health and CMV-seronegative. CDR3s include the opening cysteine and the closing phenylalanine or tryptophan. Fields, in order: clone size, V gene, D gene, J gene, CDR3 DNA, CDR3 protein. D genes are given only for firm matches. Clone size is stated in some rows and not others, as once, few, many or a class when expanded.

>NA|TRBV11-2|NA|TRBJ1-2
TGTGCCAGCAGCTTAGACCGGGTTGGCTACACCTTC
CASSLDRVGYTF
>NA|TRBV4-3|TRBD2|TRBJ2-7
TGCGCCAGCAGCCAAGAGTCAGCGGGGCACTACGAGCAGTACTTC
CASSQESAGHYEQYF
>NA|TRBV27|NA|TRBJ1-4
TGTGCCAGCAGTTTAGGGGGGACGGGTGGTGAAAAACTGTTTTTT
CASSLGGTGGEKLFF
>NA|TRBV7-9|NA|TRBJ1-1
TGTGCCAGCAGCCCCGGGACAGAAGCTTTCTTT
CASSPGTEAFF
>NA|TRBV5-8|TRBD1|TRBJ1-1
TGTGCCAGCAGCTGGACAGGGTTTGGGAGCACTGAAGCTTTCTTT
CASSWTGFGSTEAFF
>NA|TRBV27|TRBD2|TRBJ2-1
TGTGCCACCACACTAGCGGGAGGCACCTACAATGAGCAGTTCTTC
CATTLAGGTYNEQFF
>NA|TRBV9|NA|TRBJ1-1
TGTGCCAGCAGCCCTCAAGCGGGGACGGTGAACACTGAAGCTTTCTTT
CASSPQAGTVNTEAFF
>few|TRBV6-5|TRBD1|TRBJ2-7
TGTGCCAGCAGTCCTTACCGGGACAGGAGAGGCGAGCAGTACTTC
CASSPYRDRRGEQYF
>NA|TRBV28|NA|TRBJ2-2
TGTGCCAGCAGTTTTAATTATCCCGGGGAGCTGTTTTTT
CASSFNYPGELFF
>NA|TRBV7-7|NA|TRBJ2-7
TGTGCTAGCAGCTTAAACTTGGAGCAGTACTTC
CASSLNLEQYF
>NA|TRBV5-1|TRBD1|TRBJ2-7
TGCGCCAGCAGCGTGGACAGGGCCGGGTACGAGCAGTACTTC
CASSVDRAGYEQYF
>NA|TRBV7-2|TRBD1|TRBJ1-1
TGTGCCAGCAGCTCCGGGGGCCCTACAGGGGCGGGGGGGGCTTTCTTT
CASSSGGPTGAGGAFF
>NA|TRBV19|NA|TRBJ1-5
TGTGCCAGTAGTATAGATCGAACAGGGAGTAGCAATCAGCCCCAGCATTTT
CASSIDRTGSSNQPQHF
>once|TRBV10-3|NA|TRBJ2-7
TGTGCCATCAGTGAATTGCAAGTGAGAGTACTAGCTCGGTCGGTTTACGAGCAGTACTTC
CAISELQVRVLARSVYEQYF
>NA|TRBV5-1|TRBD1|TRBJ2-1
TGCGCCAGCAGCCAGACAGGGGGCTATGAGCAGTTCTTC
CASSQTGGYEQFF
>few|TRBV7-8|NA|TRBJ1-1
TGTGCCAGCAGCTTAGCCAGGGTTGCGAGAACTGAAGCTTTCTTT
CASSLARVARTEAFF
>NA|TRBV27|NA|TRBJ1-6
TGTGCCAGCAGTTTATCTGCGGGTTCACCCCTCCACTTT
CASSLSAGSPLHF
>NA|TRBV7-9|TRBD2|TRBJ2-3
TGTGCCAGCAGCTTAGCTCCAGCTAGCGGGAGCGTGGCAGATACGCAGTATTTT
CASSLAPASGSVADTQYF
>NA|TRBV28|TRBD2|TRBJ2-1
TGTGCCAGCAGCCGTTCCGGGACTAGCGGATACAATGAGCAGTTCTTC
CASSRSGTSGYNEQFF
>NA|TRBV28|NA|TRBJ2-1
TGTGCCAGCAGTTTATCGGTTTCAGGGGTTAATGAGCAGTTCTTC
CASSLSVSGVNEQFF
>NA|TRBV29-1|TRBD2|TRBJ2-1
TGCAGCGTTGAGGGGACTAGCGGGTCCCATTACAATGAGCAGTTCTTC
CSVEGTSGSHYNEQFF
>NA|TRBV7-2|TRBD1|TRBJ2-7
TGTGCCAGCAGCCCGGGACAGGCCGCCCTCGAGCAGTACTTC
CASSPGQAALEQYF
>NA|TRBV27|TRBD2|TRBJ2-3
TGTGCCAGCAGTGTTACTAGCGGGAGCACAGATACGCAGTATTTT
CASSVTSGSTDTQYF
>once|TRBV28|NA|TRBJ1-3
TGTGCCAGCAGTTTCACGGGCTCTGGAAACACCATATATTTT
CASSFTGSGNTIYF
>NA|TRBV15|NA|TRBJ2-1
TGTGCCACCAGCAGAGATGGTGCGGGATCCTACAATGAGCAGTTCTTC
CATSRDGAGSYNEQFF
>NA|TRBV9|TRBD2|TRBJ2-7
TGTGCCAGCAGCGTTTCTAGCGGGAGGCCCTACGAGCAGTACTTC
CASSVSSGRPYEQYF